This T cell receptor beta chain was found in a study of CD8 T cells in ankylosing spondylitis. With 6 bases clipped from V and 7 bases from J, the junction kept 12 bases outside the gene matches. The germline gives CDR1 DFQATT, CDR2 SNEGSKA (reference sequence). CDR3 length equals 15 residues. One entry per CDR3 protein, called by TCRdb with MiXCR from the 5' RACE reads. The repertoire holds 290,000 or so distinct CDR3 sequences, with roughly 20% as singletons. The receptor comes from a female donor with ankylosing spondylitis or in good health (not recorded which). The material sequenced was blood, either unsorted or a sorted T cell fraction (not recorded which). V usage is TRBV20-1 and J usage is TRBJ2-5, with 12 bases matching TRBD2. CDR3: CSARRLAGVVGTQYF. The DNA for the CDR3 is TGCAGTGCAAGACGACTAGCGGGAGTTGTGGGGACCCAGTACTTC.